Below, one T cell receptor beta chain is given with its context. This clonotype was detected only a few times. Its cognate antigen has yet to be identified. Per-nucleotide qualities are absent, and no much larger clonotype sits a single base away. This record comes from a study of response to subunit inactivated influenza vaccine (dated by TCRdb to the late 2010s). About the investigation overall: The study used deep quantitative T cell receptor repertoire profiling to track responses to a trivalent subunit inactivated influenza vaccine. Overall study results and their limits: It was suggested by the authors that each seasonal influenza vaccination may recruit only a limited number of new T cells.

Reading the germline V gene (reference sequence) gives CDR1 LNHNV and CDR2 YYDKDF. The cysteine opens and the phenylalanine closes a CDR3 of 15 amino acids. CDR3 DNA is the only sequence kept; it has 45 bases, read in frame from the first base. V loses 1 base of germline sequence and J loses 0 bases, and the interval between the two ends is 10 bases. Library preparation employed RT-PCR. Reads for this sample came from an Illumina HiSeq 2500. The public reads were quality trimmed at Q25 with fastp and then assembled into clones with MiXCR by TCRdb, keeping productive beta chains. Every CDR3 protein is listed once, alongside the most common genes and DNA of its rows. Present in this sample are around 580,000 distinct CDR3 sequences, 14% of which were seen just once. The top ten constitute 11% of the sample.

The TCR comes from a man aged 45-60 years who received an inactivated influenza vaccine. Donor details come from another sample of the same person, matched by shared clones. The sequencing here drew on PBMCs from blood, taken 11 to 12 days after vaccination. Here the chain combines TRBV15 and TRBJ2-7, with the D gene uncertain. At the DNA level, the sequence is TGTGCCACCAGCAGAGTTTCGGGCCCCTCCTACGAGCAGTACTTC. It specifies CATSRVSGPSYEQYF.